Detailed here is one T cell receptor beta chain. The data originate from a study of blood T cell repertoires in COVID-19. Study-level background: Researchers got acute and convalescent COVID-19 samples from the United States, Italy and Spain. In each case, the material was cDNA or gDNA derived from T cells, B-cell-depleted T cells, or PBMCs.

This CDR3 has 15 residues. V lost 0 bases and J lost 7, with 15 bases in between. Germline CDR1 and CDR2: LGHNA and YNFKEQ. Per the study methods: Nucleated cell counts were estimated from reference gene primer amplification. Here immunoSEQ multiplex PCR was the method, and the copy in TCRdb shows in-frame clones only, minus some. D and trimming were read from the DNA, whereas the V and J calls and clone size are those reported in that table. This table holds about 180,000 clones, more than 70% found once. The sample was peripheral blood. This sequence joins TRBV4-2 and TRBJ1-1; tentatively, D is TRBD1 (6 bases). The sequence came from a man aged 40-49 years with active or convalescent COVID-19. The CDR3 region has the DNA TGTGCCAGCAGCCAAGATACAGGGAAGGGTCTTGAAGCTTTCTTT. This gives the protein CASSQDTGKGLEAFF.